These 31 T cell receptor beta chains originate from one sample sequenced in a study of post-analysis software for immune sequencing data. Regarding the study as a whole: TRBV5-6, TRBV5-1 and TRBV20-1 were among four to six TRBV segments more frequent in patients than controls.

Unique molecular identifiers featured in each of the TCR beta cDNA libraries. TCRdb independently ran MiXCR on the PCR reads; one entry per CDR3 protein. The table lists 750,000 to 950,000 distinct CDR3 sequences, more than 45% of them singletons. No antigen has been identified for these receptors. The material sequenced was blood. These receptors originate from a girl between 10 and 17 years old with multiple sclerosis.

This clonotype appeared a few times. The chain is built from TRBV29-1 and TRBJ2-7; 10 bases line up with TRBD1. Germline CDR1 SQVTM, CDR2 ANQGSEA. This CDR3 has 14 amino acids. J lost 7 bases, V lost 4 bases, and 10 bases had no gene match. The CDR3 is CSVAIGQGEREQYF. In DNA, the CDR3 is TGCAGCGTTGCAATAGGACAGGGGGAGCGAGAGCAGTACTTC.

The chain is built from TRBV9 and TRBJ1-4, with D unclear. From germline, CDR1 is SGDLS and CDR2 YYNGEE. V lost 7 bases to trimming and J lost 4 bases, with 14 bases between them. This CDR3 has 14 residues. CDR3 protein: CASAREQLNEKLFF. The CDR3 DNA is TGTGCCAGCGCCCGGGAACAGCTTAATGAAAAACTGTTTTTT.

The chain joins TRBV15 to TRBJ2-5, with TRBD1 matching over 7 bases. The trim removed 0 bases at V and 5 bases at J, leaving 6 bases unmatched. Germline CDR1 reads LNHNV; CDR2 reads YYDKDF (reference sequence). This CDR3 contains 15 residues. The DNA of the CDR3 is TGTGCCACCAGCAGAGAACGGGACAGATGGGAGACCCAGTACTTC. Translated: CATSRERDRWETQYF. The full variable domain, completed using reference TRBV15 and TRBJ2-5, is DAMVIQNPRYQVTQFGKPVTLSCSQTLNHNVMYWYQQKSSQAPKLLFHYYDKDFNNEADTPDNFQSRRPNTSFCFLDIRSPGLGDTAMYLCATSRERDRWETQYFGPGTRLLVL.

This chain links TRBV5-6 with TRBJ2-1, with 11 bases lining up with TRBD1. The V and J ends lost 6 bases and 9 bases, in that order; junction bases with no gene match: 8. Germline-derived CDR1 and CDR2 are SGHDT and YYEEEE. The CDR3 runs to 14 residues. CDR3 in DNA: TGTGCCAGCAAGCGAGGACAGGGGGCTGGTGAGCAGTTCTTC. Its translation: CASKRGQGAGEQFF.

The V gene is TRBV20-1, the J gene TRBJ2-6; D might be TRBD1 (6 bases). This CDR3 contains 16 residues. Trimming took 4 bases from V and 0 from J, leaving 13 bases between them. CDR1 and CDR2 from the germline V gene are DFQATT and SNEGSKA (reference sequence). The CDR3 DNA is TGCAGTGCTAAGCTTCAGGGGTACTCTGGGGCCAACGTCCTGACTTTC. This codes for CSAKLQGYSGANVLTF.

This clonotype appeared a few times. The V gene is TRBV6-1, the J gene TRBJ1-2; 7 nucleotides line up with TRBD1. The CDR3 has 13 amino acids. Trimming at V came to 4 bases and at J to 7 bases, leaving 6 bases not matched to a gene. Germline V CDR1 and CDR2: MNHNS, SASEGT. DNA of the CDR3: TGTGCCAGCAGTGGACAGGGCATGGGTGGCTACACCTTC. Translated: CASSGQGMGGYTF.

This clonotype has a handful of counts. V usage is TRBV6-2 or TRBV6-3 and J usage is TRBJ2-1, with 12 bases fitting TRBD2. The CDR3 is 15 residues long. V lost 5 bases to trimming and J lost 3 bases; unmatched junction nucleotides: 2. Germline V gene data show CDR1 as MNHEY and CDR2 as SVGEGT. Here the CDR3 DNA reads TGTGCCAGCAGTCGACTAGCGGGAGACTACAATGAGCAGTTCTTC. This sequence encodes CASSRLAGDYNEQFF.

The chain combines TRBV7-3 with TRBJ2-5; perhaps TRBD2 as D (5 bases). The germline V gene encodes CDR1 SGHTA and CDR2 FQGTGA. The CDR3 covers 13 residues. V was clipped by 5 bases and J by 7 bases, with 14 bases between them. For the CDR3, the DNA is TGTGCCAGCAGCCGTGGACTCGCTGGGACCCAGTACTTC. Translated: CASSRGLAGTQYF.

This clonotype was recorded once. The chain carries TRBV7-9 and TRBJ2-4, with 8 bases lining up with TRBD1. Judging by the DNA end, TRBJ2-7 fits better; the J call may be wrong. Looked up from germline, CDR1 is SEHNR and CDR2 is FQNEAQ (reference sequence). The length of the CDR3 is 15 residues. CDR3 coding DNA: TGTGCCAGCAGCTCTCCTGACAGGGGTTGGAACGAGCAGTACTTC. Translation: CASSSPDRGWNEQYF.

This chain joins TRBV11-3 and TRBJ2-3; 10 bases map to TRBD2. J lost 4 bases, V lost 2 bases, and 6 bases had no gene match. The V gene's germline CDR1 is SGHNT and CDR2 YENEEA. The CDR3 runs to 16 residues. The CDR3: CASSLLAGDEADTQYF. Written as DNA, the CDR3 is TGTGCCAGCAGCTTACTAGCGGGAGATGAGGCAGATACGCAGTATTTT.

CDR3 DNA: TGTGCCAGCAGCCCCTTTTTCGCAACCAAAAACATTCAGTACTTC. This codes for CASSPFFATKNIQYF. The chain uses TRBV3-1 and TRBJ2-4; D uncertain. Per the germline V gene, CDR1 is LGHDT and CDR2 is YNNKEL (reference sequence). The CDR3 covers 15 residues. The V and J ends lost 4 bases and 2 bases respectively, with 12 bases between them.

CDR3 nucleotide sequence: TGTGCCAGCAGTGAAGCGCCTTTCGGAGAGAGCTACAATGAGCAGTTCTTC. Translated, it gives CASSEAPFGESYNEQFF. The chain recombines TRBV6-4 with TRBJ2-1, with no clear D. The V and J ends lost 3 bases and 3 bases respectively, with 18 bases between them. CDR1 MRHNA and CDR2 SNTAGT come from the germline V gene. This CDR3 comprises 17 residues.

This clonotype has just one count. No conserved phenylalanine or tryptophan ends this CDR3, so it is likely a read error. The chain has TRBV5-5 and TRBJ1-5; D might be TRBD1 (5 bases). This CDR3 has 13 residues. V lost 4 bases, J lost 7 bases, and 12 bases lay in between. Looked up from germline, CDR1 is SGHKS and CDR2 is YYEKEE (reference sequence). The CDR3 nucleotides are TGTGCCAGCAGCCCCTCCCCAGGGCAGCCCCAGCATTGT. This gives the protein CASSPSPGQPQHC.

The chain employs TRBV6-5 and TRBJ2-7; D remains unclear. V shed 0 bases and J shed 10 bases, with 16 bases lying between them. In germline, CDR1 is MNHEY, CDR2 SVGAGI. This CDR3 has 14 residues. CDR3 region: CASSYSSRTESQYF. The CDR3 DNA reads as TGTGCCAGCAGTTACTCGTCAAGGACCGAGAGCCAGTACTTC.

The CDR3 nucleotides read TGTGCCAGCCAACAGGGCAATGAGCAGTTCTTC. It is translated as CASQQGNEQFF. V is TRBV6-6 and J is TRBJ2-1, with D perhaps TRBD1 (6 bases). Germline CDR1 reads MNHNY; CDR2 reads SVGAGI (reference sequence). V was pared by 8 bases and J by 6 bases, with 8 bases between. The CDR3 is 11 amino acids.

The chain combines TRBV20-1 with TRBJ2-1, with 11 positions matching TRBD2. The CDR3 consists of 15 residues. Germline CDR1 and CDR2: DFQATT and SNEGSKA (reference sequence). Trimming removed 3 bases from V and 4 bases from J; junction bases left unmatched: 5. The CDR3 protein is CSASGGLAVYNEQFF. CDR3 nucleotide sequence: TGCAGTGCTAGTGGGGGACTAGCGGTTTACAATGAGCAGTTCTTC.

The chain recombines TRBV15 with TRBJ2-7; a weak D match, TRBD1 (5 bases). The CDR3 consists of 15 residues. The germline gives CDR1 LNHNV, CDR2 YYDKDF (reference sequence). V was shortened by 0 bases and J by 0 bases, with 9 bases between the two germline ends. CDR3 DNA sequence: TGTGCCACCAGCAGAGAGCCTAGGGGCTCCTACGAGCAGTACTTC. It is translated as CATSREPRGSYEQYF.

As DNA, the CDR3 is TGTGCCAGCAGCCTTAGCGGAAGAACCCACAATGAGCAGTTCTTC. Translated: CASSLSGRTHNEQFF. The chain is built from TRBV7-8 and TRBJ2-1; D possibly corresponds to TRBD2 (6 bases). The V end was cut by 5 bases, the J end by 5 bases, with 16 bases between. CDR3 length equals 15 residues. Germline CDR1 and CDR2: SGHVS and FQNEAQ.

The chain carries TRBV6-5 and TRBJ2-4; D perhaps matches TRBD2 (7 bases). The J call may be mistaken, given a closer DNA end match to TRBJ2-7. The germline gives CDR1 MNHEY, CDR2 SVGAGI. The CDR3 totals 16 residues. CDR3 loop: CASSYSGGARSYEQYF. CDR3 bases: TGTGCCAGCAGTTACTCGGGGGGGGCTCGCTCCTACGAGCAGTACTTC.

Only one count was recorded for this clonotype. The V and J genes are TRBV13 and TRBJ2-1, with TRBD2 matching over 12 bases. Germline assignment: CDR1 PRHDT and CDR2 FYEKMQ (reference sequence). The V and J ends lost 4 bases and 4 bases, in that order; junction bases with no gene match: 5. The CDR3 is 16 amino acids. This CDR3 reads CASSSTSGSLYNEQFF. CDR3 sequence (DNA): TGTGCCAGCAGCTCGACTAGCGGGAGTTTATACAATGAGCAGTTCTTC.

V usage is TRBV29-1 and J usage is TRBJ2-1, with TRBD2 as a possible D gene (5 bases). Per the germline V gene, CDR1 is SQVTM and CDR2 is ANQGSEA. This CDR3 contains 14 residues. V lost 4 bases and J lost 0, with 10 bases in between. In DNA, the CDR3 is TGCAGCGTTGTATCAGCGGACTCCTACAATGAGCAGTTCTTC. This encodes CSVVSADSYNEQFF.

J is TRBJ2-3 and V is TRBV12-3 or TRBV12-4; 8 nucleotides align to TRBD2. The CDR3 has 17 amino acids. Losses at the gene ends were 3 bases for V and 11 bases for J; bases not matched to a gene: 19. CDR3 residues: CASSFLALTGGADVQYF. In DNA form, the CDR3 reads TGTGCCAGCAGTTTTTTAGCCCTCACGGGGGGGGCAGATGTGCAGTATTTT.

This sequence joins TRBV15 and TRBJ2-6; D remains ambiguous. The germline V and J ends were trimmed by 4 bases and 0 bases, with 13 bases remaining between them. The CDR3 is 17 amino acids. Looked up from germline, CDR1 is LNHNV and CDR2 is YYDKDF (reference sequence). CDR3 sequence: CATSMSPSDSGANVLTF. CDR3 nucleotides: TGTGCCACCAGCATGTCTCCCAGTGACTCTGGGGCCAACGTCCTGACTTTC.

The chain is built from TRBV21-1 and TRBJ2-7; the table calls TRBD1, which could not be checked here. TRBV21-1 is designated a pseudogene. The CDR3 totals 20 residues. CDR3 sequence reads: CASSKLRGKVARRRSYEQYF. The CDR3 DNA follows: TGTGCCAGCAGCAAATTAAGGGGCAAGGTAGCGCGCAGAAGGTCCTACGAGCAGTACTTC.

The CDR3 loop is CSVGVTAYEQYF. CDR3 sequence (DNA): TGCAGCGTTGGCGTGACAGCCTACGAGCAGTACTTC. This chain connects TRBV29-1 to TRBJ2-7; perhaps TRBD1 as D (5 bases). The CDR3 covers 12 residues. The germline V gene has CDR1 SQVTM and CDR2 ANQGSEA. The V end was cut by 4 bases, the J end by 2 bases, with 9 bases between.

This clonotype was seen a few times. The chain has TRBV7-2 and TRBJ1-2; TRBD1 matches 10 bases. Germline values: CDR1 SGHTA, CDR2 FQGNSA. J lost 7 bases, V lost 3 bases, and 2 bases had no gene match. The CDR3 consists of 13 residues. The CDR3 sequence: CASSLTGGVGYTF. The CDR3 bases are TGTGCCAGCAGCTTGACAGGGGGCGTTGGCTACACCTTC. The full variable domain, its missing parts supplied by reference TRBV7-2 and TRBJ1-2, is GAGVSQSPSNKVTEKGKDVELRCDPISGHTALYWYRQSLGQGLEFLIYFQGNSAPDKSGLPSDRFSAERTGGSVSTLTIQRTQQEDSAVYLCASSLTGGVGYTFGSGTRLTVV.

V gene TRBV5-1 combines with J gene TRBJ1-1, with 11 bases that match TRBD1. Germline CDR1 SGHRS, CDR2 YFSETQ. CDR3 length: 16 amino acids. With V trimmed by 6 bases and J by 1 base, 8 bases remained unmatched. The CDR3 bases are TGCGCCAGCAACCTCGGGACAGGGGGAGCGAACACTGAAGCTTTCTTT. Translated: CASNLGTGGANTEAFF.

The CDR3 DNA follows: TGTGCCAGCAGCTTAGGAAGACTAGCGGGAGATAACAATGAGCAGTTCTTC. Protein: CASSLGRLAGDNNEQFF. The chain has TRBV7-9 and TRBJ2-1; 12 nucleotides align to TRBD2. The trim removed 1 base at V and 5 bases at J, leaving 6 bases unmatched. CDR1 is SEHNR, CDR2 FQNEAQ, per germline (reference sequence). The CDR3 covers 17 residues. Combining the CDR3 with reference TRBV7-9 and TRBJ2-1 gives the whole variable domain DTGVSQNPRHKITKRGQNVTFRCDPISEHNRLYWYRQTLGQGPEFLTYFQNEAQLEKSRLLSDRFSAERPKGSFSTLEIQRTEQGDSAMYLCASSLGRLAGDNNEQFFGPGTRLTVL.

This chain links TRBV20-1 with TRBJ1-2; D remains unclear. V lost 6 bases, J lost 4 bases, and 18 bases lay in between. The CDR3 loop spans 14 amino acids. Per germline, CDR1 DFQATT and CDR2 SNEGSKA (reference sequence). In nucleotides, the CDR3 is TGCAGTGCCACGGCAAGCCGGGTCCTCTATGGCTACACCTTC. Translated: CSATASRVLYGYTF.

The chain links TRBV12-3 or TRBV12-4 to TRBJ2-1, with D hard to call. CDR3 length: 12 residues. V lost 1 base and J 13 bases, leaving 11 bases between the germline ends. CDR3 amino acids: CASSLVGSLQFF. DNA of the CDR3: TGTGCCAGCAGTTTAGTGGGGTCTCTACAGTTCTTC.

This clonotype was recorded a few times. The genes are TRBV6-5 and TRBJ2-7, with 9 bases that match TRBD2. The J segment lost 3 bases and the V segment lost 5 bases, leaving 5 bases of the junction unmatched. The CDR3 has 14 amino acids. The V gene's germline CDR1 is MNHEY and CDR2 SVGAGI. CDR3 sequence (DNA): TGTGCCAGCAGTGGGGGTAGCGGGAGCTACGAGCAGTACTTC. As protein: CASSGGSGSYEQYF.